The clone carrying this TCR beta chain was found a few times. The source of the sample is a study of blood T cell repertoires in COVID-19. This table comes from immunoSEQ multiplex PCR, and its TCRdb copy is limited to in-frame clones, with some not included. The table lists fewer than 30,000 clones, about 85% of them singletons, with roughly 26% in the top ten. The TCR originated in a human donor in a cohort sampled during active COVID-19. The sample consisted of peripheral blood.

CDR3 DNA: TGTGCCAGCAGCGTAGGTCGGGCCGGAGGGGCGTCACCCCTCCACTTT. This codes for CASSVGRAGGASPLHF. This chain uses TRBV9 with TRBJ1-6, with D possibly TRBD1 on 5 matching bases. In germline, CDR1 is SGDLS, CDR2 YYNGEE. With 0 bases removed from V and 10 bases from J, the gap between germline ends came to 17 bases. The CDR3 is 16 amino acids.